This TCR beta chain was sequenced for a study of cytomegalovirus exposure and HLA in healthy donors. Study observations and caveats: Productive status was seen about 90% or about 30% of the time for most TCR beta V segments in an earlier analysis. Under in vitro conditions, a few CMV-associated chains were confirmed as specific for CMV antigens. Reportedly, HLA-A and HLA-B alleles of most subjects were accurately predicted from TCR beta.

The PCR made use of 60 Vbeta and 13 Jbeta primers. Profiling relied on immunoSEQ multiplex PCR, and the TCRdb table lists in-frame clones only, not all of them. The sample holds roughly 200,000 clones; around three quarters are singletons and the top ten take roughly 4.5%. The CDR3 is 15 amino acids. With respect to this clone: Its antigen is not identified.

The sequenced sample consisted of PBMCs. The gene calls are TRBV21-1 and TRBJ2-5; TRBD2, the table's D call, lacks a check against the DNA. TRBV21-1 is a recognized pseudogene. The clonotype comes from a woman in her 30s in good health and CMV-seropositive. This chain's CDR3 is CASSLAGSVSETQYF. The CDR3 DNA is TGTGCCAGCAGCCTAGCGGGATCTGTTTCCGAGACCCAGTACTTC.